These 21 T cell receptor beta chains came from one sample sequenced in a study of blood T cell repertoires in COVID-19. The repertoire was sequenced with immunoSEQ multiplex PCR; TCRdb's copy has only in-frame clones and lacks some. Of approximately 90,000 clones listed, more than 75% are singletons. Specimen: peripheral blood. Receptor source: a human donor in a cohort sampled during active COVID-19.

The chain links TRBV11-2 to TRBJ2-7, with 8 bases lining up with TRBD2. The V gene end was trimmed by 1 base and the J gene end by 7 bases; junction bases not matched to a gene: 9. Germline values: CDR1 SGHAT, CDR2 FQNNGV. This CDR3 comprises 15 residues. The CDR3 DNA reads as TGTGCCAGCAGCTTAGGTATCGGGGGGGATGTGGAGCAGTACTTC. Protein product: CASSLGIGGDVEQYF. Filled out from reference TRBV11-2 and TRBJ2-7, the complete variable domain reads EAGVAQSPRYKIIEKRQSVAFWCNPISGHATLYWYQQILGQGPKLLIQFQNNGVVDDSQLPKDRFSAERLKGVDSTLKIQPAKLEDSAVYLCASSLGIGGDVEQYFGPGTRLTVT.

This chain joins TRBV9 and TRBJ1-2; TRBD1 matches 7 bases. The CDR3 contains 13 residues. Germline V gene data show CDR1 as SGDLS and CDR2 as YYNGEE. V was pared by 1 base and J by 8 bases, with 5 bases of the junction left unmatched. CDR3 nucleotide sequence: TGTGCCAGCAGCGTAAGCACAGGGGTCGGCTACACCTTC. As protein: CASSVSTGVGYTF.

The CDR3 region has the DNA TGTGCCAGCAGTTCCGGACAGGGGGCTGGCGAGCAGTACTTC. Translating it yields CASSSGQGAGEQYF. The chain recombines TRBV5-4 with TRBJ2-7, with 11 bases that match TRBD1. The CDR3 spans 14 residues. V lost 5 bases and J lost 6; bases outside the gene matches: 7. The V gene's germline CDR1 is SGHNT and CDR2 YYREEE (reference sequence). Based on the CDR3 plus reference TRBV5-4 and TRBJ2-7, the full variable domain is ETGVTQSPTHLIKTRGQQVTLRCSSQSGHNTVSWYQQALGQGPQFIFQYYREEENGRGNFPPRFSGLQFPNYSSELNVNALELDDSALYLCASSSGQGAGEQYFGPGTRLTVT.

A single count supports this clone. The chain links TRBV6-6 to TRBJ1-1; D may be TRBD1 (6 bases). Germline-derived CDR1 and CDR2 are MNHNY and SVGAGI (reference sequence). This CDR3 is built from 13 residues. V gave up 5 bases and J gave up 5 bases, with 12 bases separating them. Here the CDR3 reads CASSQNRVTEAFF. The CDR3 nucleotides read TGTGCCAGCAGTCAAAACAGGGTTACTGAAGCTTTCTTT.

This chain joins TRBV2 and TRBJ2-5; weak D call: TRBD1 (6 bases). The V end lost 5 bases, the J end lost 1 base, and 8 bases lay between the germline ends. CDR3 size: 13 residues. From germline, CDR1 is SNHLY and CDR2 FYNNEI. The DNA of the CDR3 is TGTGCCAGCAGTCAGGACAGCCAAGAGACCCAGTACTTC. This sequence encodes CASSQDSQETQYF.

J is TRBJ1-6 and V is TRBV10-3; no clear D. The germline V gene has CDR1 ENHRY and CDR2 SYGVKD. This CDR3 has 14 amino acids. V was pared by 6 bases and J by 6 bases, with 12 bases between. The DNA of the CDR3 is TGTGCCATCAGGGACTCCCTTTCTAATTCACCCCTCCACTTT. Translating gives CAIRDSLSNSPLHF.

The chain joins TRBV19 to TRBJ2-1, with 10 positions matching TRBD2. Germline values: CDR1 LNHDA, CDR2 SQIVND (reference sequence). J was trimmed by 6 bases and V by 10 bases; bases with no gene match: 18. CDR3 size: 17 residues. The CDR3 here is CATSRAGGTSVGNEQFF. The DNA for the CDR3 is TGTGCCACCAGTAGGGCGGGGGGGACTAGCGTCGGCAATGAGCAGTTCTTC.

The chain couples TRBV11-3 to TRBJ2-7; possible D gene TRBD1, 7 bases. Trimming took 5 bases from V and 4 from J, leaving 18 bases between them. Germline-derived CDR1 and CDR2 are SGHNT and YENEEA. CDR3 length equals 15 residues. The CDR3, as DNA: TGTGCCAGCAGCCAGGGGGGTGAGGGAGGATACGAGCAGTACTTC. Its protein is CASSQGGEGGYEQYF. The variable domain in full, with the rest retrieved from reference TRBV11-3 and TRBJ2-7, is EAGVVQSPRYKIIEKKQPVAFWCNPISGHNTLYWYLQNLGQGPELLIRYENEEAVDDSQLPKDRFSAERLKGVDSTLKIQPAELGDSAVYLCASSQGGEGGYEQYFGPGTRLTVT.

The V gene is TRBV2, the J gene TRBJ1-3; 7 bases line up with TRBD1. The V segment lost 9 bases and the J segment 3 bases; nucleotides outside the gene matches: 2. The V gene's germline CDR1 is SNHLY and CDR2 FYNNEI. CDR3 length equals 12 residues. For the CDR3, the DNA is TGTGCCAGGACAGGGCTTGGAAACACCATATATTTT. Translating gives CARTGLGNTIYF.

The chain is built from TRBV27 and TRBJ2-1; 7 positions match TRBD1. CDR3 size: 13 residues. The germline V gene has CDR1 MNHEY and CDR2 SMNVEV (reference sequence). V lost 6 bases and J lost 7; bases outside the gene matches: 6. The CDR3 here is CASRRQGGNEQFF. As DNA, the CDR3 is TGTGCCAGCAGGAGACAGGGCGGGAATGAGCAGTTCTTC.

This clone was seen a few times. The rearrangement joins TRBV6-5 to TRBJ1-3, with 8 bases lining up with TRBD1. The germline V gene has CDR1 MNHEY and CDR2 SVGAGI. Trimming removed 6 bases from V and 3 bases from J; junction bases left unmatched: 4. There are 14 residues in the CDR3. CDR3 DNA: TGTGCCAGCAGCTTACAGGGGGTTGGAAACACCATATATTTT. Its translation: CASSLQGVGNTIYF.

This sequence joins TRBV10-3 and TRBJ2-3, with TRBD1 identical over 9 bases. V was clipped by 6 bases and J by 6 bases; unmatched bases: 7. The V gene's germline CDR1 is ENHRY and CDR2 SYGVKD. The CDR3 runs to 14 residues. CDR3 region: CAISRTGAGDTQYF. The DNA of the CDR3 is TGTGCCATCAGCAGGACAGGGGCAGGGGATACGCAGTATTTT.

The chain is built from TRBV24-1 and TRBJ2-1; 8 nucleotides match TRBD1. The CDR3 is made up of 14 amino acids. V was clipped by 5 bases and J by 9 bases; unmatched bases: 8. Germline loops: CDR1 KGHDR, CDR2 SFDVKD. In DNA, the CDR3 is TGTGCCACCAGTGCACAGGGGGTATATGGTGAGCAGTTCTTC. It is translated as CATSAQGVYGEQFF.

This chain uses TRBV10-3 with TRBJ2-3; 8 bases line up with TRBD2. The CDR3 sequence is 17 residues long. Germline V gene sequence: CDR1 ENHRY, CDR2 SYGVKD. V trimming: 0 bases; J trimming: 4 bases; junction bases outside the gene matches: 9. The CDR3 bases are TGTGCCATCAGTGAGTCGTTGACTAGCGATAGCGCAGATACGCAGTATTTT. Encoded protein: CAISESLTSDSADTQYF.

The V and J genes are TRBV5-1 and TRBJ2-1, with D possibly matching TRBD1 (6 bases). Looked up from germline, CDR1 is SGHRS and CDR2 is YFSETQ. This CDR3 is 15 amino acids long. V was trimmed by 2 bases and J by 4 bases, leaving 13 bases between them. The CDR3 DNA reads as TGCGCCAGCAGCTTAACAGGGCCTTCTTACAATGAGCAGTTCTTC. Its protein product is CASSLTGPSYNEQFF.

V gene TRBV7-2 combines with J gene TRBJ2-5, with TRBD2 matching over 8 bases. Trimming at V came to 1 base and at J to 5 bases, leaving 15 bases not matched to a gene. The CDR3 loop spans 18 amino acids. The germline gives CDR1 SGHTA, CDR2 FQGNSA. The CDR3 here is CASSLEATSGGHGETQYF. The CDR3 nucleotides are TGTGCCAGCAGCTTAGAGGCCACTAGCGGCGGACACGGGGAGACCCAGTACTTC.

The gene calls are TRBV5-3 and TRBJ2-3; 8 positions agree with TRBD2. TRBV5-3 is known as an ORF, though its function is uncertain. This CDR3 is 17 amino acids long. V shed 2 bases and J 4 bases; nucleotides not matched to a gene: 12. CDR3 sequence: CARSFFSFREGPDTQYF. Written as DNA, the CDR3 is TGTGCCAGAAGCTTTTTCAGTTTTCGGGAGGGCCCAGATACGCAGTATTTT.

The CDR3 spells CASSYDSYNEQFF. In nucleotides, the CDR3 is TGTGCCAGCAGTTATGACAGCTACAATGAGCAGTTCTTC. The chain recombines TRBV12-3 or TRBV12-4 with TRBJ2-1; maybe TRBD1 (5 bases). This CDR3 spans 13 amino acids. Trimming took off 4 bases at V and 3 bases at J, with 7 bases between the two ends.

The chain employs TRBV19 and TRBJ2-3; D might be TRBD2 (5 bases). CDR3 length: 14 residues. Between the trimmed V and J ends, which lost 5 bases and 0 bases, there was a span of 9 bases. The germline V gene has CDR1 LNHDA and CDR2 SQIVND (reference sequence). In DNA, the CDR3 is TGTGCCAGTAGTCCCTGGACTAGCACAGATACGCAGTATTTT. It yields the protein CASSPWTSTDTQYF.

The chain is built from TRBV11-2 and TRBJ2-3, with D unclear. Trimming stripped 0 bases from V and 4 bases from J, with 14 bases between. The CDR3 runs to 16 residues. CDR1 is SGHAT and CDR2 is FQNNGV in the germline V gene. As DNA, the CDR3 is TGTGCCAGCAGCTTAGATCTAGTTACCGCTGCAGATACGCAGTATTTT. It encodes CASSLDLVTAADTQYF.

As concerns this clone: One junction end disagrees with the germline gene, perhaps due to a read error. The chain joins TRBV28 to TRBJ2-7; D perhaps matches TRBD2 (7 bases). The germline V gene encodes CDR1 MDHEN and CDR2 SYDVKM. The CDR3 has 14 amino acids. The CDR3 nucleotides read TGTGCCAGCGGTTTAGGGGGAGGGATGAACGAGCAGTACTTC. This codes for CASGLGGGMNEQYF.